The clone carrying this TCR beta chain showed up many times. The antigen remains unidentified. TCR beta CDR3 regions were amplified from RNA transcripts. First-round RT-PCR with HTBI primers amplified the TCR CDR3 region. TCRdb itself ran the multiplex PCR reads through MiXCR, one entry per CDR3 protein. Of about 46,000 distinct CDR3 sequences in the sample, about half were seen once. Germline assignment: CDR1 ENHRY and CDR2 SYGVKD. The V gene lost 7 bases and the J gene lost 3 bases, with 17 bases spanning the gap. CDR3 length: 15 residues. This sample was included in a study of T cells in Graves' hyperthyroidism and ophthalmopathy. Study observations and caveats: A model using 13 V-J features told ophthalmopathy apart from stable hyperthyroidism. Prediction of ophthalmopathy progression came a median approximately 6 months pre-onset.

Criteria for exclusion of patients were uncontrolled infection, other autoimmune disease, pregnancy or lactation. Thyroid ultrasound and orbital computed tomography, with clinical symptoms and serum thyroxine and TRAb, informed diagnoses. The TCR comes from a woman aged 50 to 60 with Graves' hyperthyroidism. The chain links TRBV10-3 to TRBJ2-3; D is possibly TRBD1 (6 bases). The sample comprised peripheral blood or thyroid tissue (not recorded which). The CDR3 DNA follows: TGTGCCATCATTGAAAGCCGGGACACGACAGATACGCAGTATTTT. Its translation is CAIIESRDTTDTQYF.